This T cell receptor beta chain appears in the sequencing data of a study of blood T cell repertoires in COVID-19. As for the study in general: PBMCs, B-cell-depleted T cells, or T cells were the source of the cDNA or gDNA that made up the material.

Generated by immunoSEQ multiplex PCR, the TCRdb table keeps only in-frame clones and is missing some. The sample lists about 190,000 clones; roughly 80% were seen once. CDR3 length equals 16 residues. The V gene's germline CDR1 is WNHNN and CDR2 SYGVQD (reference sequence). The germline V and J ends were trimmed by 2 bases and 7 bases, with 19 bases remaining between them. The source is a woman between 25 and 40 years old with acute or convalescent COVID-19. The rearrangement uses TRBV10-1 and TRBJ2-3; maybe TRBD2 (6 bases). The sequenced material came from peripheral blood. The CDR3 region is CASSERRTGEANTQYF. In DNA, the CDR3 is TGCGCCAGCAGTGAGCGGCGAACGGGAGAGGCTAATACGCAGTATTTT.